The subject of this entry is one T cell receptor (beta chain). The antigen is not known. This sample stems from a study of long-term antiretroviral therapy in people with HIV. V was trimmed by 2 bases and J by 7 bases, leaving 6 bases between them. The CDR3 is made up of 11 amino acids. Germline CDR1 is PRHDT and CDR2 is FYEKMQ (reference sequence). Findings of the study overall: Compared with controls, HIV repertoires showed narrower CDR3 length ranges.

Sequencing relied on immunoSEQ assay v3.0, run at survey level. Profiled with immunoSEQ multiplex PCR; TCRdb holds only in-frame clones, not every one. The sample has under 50,000 clones, 94% seen once. The source of this sequence is a man aged 25 to 45 with HIV. This chain joins TRBV13 and TRBJ2-7, with D hard to call. This material consisted of unsorted PBMCs, taken roughly 9.4 years after starting antiretroviral therapy. In DNA form, the CDR3 reads TGTGCCAGCAGCTTATGGGGAGAGCAGTACTTC. It yields the protein CASSLWGEQYF.